The source of this T cell receptor beta chain is a study of OX40 agonist ivuxolimab in advanced cancers. Data came from immunoSEQ multiplex PCR; TCRdb stores just in-frame clones and leaves some out. The sample consists of about 12,000 clones, approximately 78% of them appearing once. The CDR3 runs to 13 residues. CDR1 and CDR2 (germline): SQVTM, ANQGSEA. V and J are TRBV29-1 and TRBJ2-1, with TRBD2 identical over 9 bases. The sequencing used CD4+ or CD8+ T cells sorted from blood, collected in a trial of the OX40 agonist ivuxolimab. This TCR was recovered from an adult with an advanced solid tumor such as melanoma, head and neck, liver or kidney cancer. The CDR3, as DNA: TGCGCTGCCCCCCTAGCGGGAATCTATGAGCAGTTCTTC. Translated, it gives CAAPLAGIYEQFF.